The 11 T cell receptor beta chains below come from one sample, sequenced in a study of blood T cells in healthy people across ages. Combining a sample-barcoded 5' primer with a J-beta primer mix, a second PCR ran for 7 to 11 cycles. TCRdb re-called the 5' RACE reads with MiXCR, one entry per CDR3 protein. The sample contains about 1.8 million distinct CDR3 sequences, 49% of which appear only once. The specimen sequenced was blood. The receptors were gathered from a woman aged 40 to 50 in good health.

Remarks on this clonotype: The conserved closing phenylalanine or tryptophan is absent in this CDR3, likely reflecting a read error. The chain links TRBV6-6 to TRBJ2-1; 8 bases are a match to TRBD2. The CDR3 contains 13 residues. Trimming removed 2 bases from V and 9 bases from J; junction bases left unmatched: 3. The germline V gene encodes CDR1 MNHNY and CDR2 SVGAGI (reference sequence). In DNA, the CDR3 is TGTGCCAGCAGTTACAGGCTAGCGGGTGAGCAGTTCTTG. Residues: CASSYRLAGEQFL.

The CDR3 region has the DNA TGTGCCAGCAGTGAAGTGGCAGGGCAAGGCTACACCTTC. It specifies CASSEVAGQGYTF. The chain has TRBV6-1 and TRBJ1-2; the D gene is possibly TRBD1 (5 bases). Trimming shortened V by 1 base and J by 8 bases, and 11 bases separated the two germline ends. The CDR3 is made up of 13 amino acids. CDR1 is MNHNS and CDR2 is SASEGT in the germline V gene.

This clonotype has more than one count but fewer than ten. This chain links TRBV11-2 with TRBJ2-7; D call uncertain. The germline CDR1 and CDR2 sequences are SGHAT and FQNNGV. The CDR3 extends over 14 amino acids. V gave up 1 base and J gave up 1 base, with 8 bases separating them. CDR3 coding DNA: TGTGCCAGCAGCTTAGTTATAGGGTCCTACGAGCAGTACTTC. Amino acids: CASSLVIGSYEQYF.

This clonotype was counted ten times or more. The germline gene is not matched at one end of the junction; a read error may be the cause. CDR3 sequence reads: CASSSGRSYEQYF. CDR3 DNA: TGCGCCAGCAGCTCGGGACGGAGCTACGAGCAGTACTTC. The chain recombines TRBV6-2 or TRBV6-3 with TRBJ2-7, with D perhaps matching TRBD1 or TRBD2 (5 bases each). The CDR3 runs to 13 residues. Germline CDR1 and CDR2: MNHEY and SVGEGT.

CDR3 region: CETRSYEYNEQFF. For the CDR3, the DNA is TGTGAAACGAGGAGTTACGAATACAATGAGCAGTTCTTC. The V and J genes are TRBV27 and TRBJ2-1; D gene unclear. The CDR3 is made up of 13 amino acids. CDR1 and CDR2 from the germline V gene are MNHEY and SMNVEV (reference sequence).

This chain joins TRBV5-6 and TRBJ2-4; 10 bases map to TRBD1. The junction had 6 bases not matched to a gene; V was cut back by 6 bases and J by 0 bases. The germline CDR1 and CDR2 sequences are SGHDT and YYEEEE. This CDR3 is 16 amino acids long. CDR3 in amino acids: CASNPRDRGAKNIQYF. The CDR3 bases are TGTGCCAGCAACCCGAGGGACAGGGGAGCCAAAAACATTCAGTACTTC.

In this sample, this clonotype turned up a few times. This chain connects TRBV27 to TRBJ2-5, with 7 nucleotides matching TRBD2. Losses at the gene ends were 3 bases for V and 7 bases for J; bases not matched to a gene: 11. Germline CDR1 and CDR2: MNHEY and SMNVEV (reference sequence). The CDR3 is 15 residues long. CDR3: CASSFGQPPGGTQYF. The CDR3 region has the DNA TGTGCCAGCAGTTTCGGGCAGCCACCGGGGGGGACCCAGTACTTC.

The sample holds a few counts of this clonotype. At one boundary the junction diverges from the germline segment, which might be a read error. The chain has TRBV6-1 and TRBJ2-5; 14 nucleotides agree with TRBD2. Germline lookup yields CDR1 MNHNS and CDR2 SASEGT. The CDR3 runs to 15 residues. The chain's CDR3 is CAGSVRLAGGETQYF. CDR3 coding DNA: TGTGCCGGCAGTGTTCGACTAGCGGGGGGGGAGACCCAGTACTTC.

The chain carries TRBV20-1 and TRBJ2-3; no reliable D call. CDR3 size: 13 residues. Trimming removed 6 bases from V and 4 bases from J, with 14 bases in between. Germline lookup yields CDR1 DFQATT and CDR2 SNEGSKA (reference sequence). CDR3 nucleotide sequence: TGCAGTGCCTCCTACACAAACCCAGATACGCAGTATTTT. Amino acids: CSASYTNPDTQYF.

This clonotype was recorded a few times. This chain connects TRBV6-2 or TRBV6-3 to TRBJ2-3, with D unresolved. Germline V gives CDR1 MNHEY, CDR2 SVGEGT. V was pared by 2 bases and J by 0 bases, with 15 bases between. The CDR3 consists of 17 residues. The DNA of the CDR3 is TGTGCCAGCAGTTACAGAGTTTCGCGTTCGAGCACAGATACGCAGTATTTT. Its translation: CASSYRVSRSSTDTQYF.

There are a few counts of this clonotype. The chain joins TRBV24-1 to TRBJ2-1, with D unresolved. This CDR3 comprises 14 residues. The V gene's germline CDR1 is KGHDR and CDR2 SFDVKD. V lost 2 bases and J 4 bases, leaving 8 bases between the germline ends. This CDR3 is CATSDWREYNEQFF. The CDR3 DNA follows: TGTGCCACCAGTGATTGGCGAGAGTACAATGAGCAGTTCTTC.